A selection of T cell receptor beta chains follows, all from one sample in a study of regulatory T cells in long-lasting Graves disease. MiXCR, applied by TCRdb to the multiplex PCR reads, yields one record per CDR3 protein. The data hold about 220,000 distinct CDR3 sequences, with around 20% observed a single time. This sample was also put to use in a study of T cells in Graves' hyperthyroidism and ophthalmopathy.

This specimen consisted of peripheral blood mononuclear cells (PBMCs), obtained at new diagnosis, from a patient treated with antithyroid drugs. Receptors originate from a woman younger than 45 with Graves disease. Both conserved end residues are part of each CDR3. D genes are given only for firm matches. Only some rows state a clone size, as once, few, many or a class for expanded clones.

clone_size d_call j_call v_call cdr3_aa cdr3_nt
many - TRBJ1-1 TRBV28 CASSSMGGTEAFF TGTGCCAGCAGTTCGATGGGTGGGACTGAAGCTTTCTTT
- - TRBJ2-3 TRBV28 CASSPLESPSTDTQYF TGTGCCAGCAGTCCCCTCGAATCACCTAGCACAGATACGCAGTATTTT
many TRBD2 TRBJ2-1 TRBV7-9 CASSQWSGRVLYNEQFF TGTGCCAGCAGCCAGTGGAGCGGGAGGGTCCTGTACAATGAGCAGTTCTTC
many - TRBJ2-1 TRBV7-2 CASNSRPRHEQFF TGTGCCAGCAACTCTAGACCCCGGCACGAGCAGTTCTTC
many - TRBJ1-2 TRBV2 CASLNVRGQGYTF TGTGCCAGCCTAAACGTCCGGGGGCAGGGCTACACCTTC
many TRBD2 TRBJ2-5 TRBV5-1 CASSLTSGKRETQYF TGCGCCAGCAGCTTGACTAGCGGGAAAAGGGAGACCCAGTACTTC
many TRBD2 TRBJ2-5 TRBV20-1 CSARVPGLAQETQYF TGCAGTGCTAGAGTTCCGGGACTAGCCCAAGAGACCCAGTACTTC
many TRBD2 TRBJ2-7 TRBV2 CASSGLGGTAYEQYF TGTGCCAGCAGTGGTCTGGGGGGGACCGCCTACGAGCAGTACTTC
once TRBD2 TRBJ2-7 TRBV6-1 CASSELAGYEQYF TGTGCCAGCAGTGAACTAGCGGGGTACGAGCAGTACTTC
many - TRBJ2-1 TRBV20-1 CSATPGTHAGEQFF TGCAGTGCTACCCCCGGGACTCACGCCGGTGAGCAGTTCTTC
many - TRBJ1-3 TRBV20-1 CSGTTGNTIYF TGCAGTGGCACAACGGGAAACACCATATATTTT
many - TRBJ1-6 TRBV19 CASSMPQDNSPLHF TGTGCCAGTAGTATGCCCCAGGATAATTCACCCCTCCACTTT
many - TRBJ1-1 TRBV18 CASSPPSSLGTEAFF TGTGCCAGCTCACCACCATCTTCCTTGGGCACTGAAGCTTTCTTT
many - TRBJ1-2 TRBV7-2 CASSLMIGEPNGYTF TGTGCCAGCAGCTTGATGATCGGTGAACCGAATGGCTACACCTTC
many TRBD1 TRBJ1-1 TRBV25-1 CASSDRAGGWTEAFF TGTGCCAGCAGTGATCGGGCAGGGGGCTGGACTGAAGCTTTCTTT
few TRBD1 TRBJ2-5 TRBV28 CASSSDRAETQYF TGTGCCAGCAGCTCGGACAGGGCAGAGACCCAGTACTTC
many TRBD2 TRBJ2-5 TRBV19 CASSTGLAAQETQYF TGTGCCAGTAGCACGGGACTAGCGGCCCAAGAGACCCAGTACTTC
many - TRBJ1-5 TRBV2 CATRTTENQPQHF TGTGCCACTAGGACTACAGAAAATCAGCCCCAGCATTTT
many TRBD1 TRBJ1-1 TRBV20-1 CSAPTGQSTEAFF TGCAGTGCTCCGACAGGGCAGAGCACTGAAGCTTTCTTT
many - TRBJ1-3 TRBV3-1 CASSHVRNTIYF TGTGCCAGCAGCCACGTCCGGAACACCATATATTTT
many - TRBJ1-6 TRBV3-1 CASSQVLSYNSPLHF TGTGCCAGCAGCCAGGTCCTCTCCTATAATTCACCCCTCCACTTT
many - TRBJ1-1 TRBV12-3/TRBV12-4 CASSGRGSLDTEAFF TGTGCCAGCAGTGGACGGGGGAGTTTGGACACTGAAGCTTTCTTT
many - TRBJ2-7 TRBV20-1 CSASPWGTGGGDEQYF TGCAGTGCTAGCCCCTGGGGGACGGGAGGGGGCGACGAGCAGTACTTC
- TRBD2 TRBJ2-7 TRBV12-3/TRBV12-4 CASSPPLREESYEQYF TGTGCCAGCAGTCCCCCGTTGCGGGAGGAATCCTACGAGCAGTACTTC
many - TRBJ2-1 TRBV12-3/TRBV12-4 CASSYAGEQFF TGTGCCAGCAGTTATGCGGGGGAGCAGTTCTTC
few TRBD2 TRBJ2-5 TRBV20-1 CSAGRLAGGPEQETQYF TGCAGTGCTGGGAGACTAGCGGGGGGGCCTGAGCAAGAGACCCAGTACTTC
many TRBD2 TRBJ2-1 TRBV20-1 CSARVIGGGYNEQFF TGCAGTGCTAGAGTGATCGGCGGGGGATACAATGAGCAGTTCTTC
many - TRBJ2-5 TRBV29-1 CSVETGEGWETQYF TGCAGCGTTGAGACGGGAGAAGGATGGGAGACCCAGTACTTC
many - TRBJ1-5 TRBV12-3/TRBV12-4 CASSLNRAGQPQHF TGTGCCAGCAGTTTAAACAGGGCGGGCCAGCCCCAGCATTTT
- - TRBJ2-1 TRBV11-2 CASSLDRGPGEQFF TGTGCCAGCAGCTTAGATCGAGGCCCAGGGGAGCAGTTCTTC
- - TRBJ2-5 TRBV27 CASSLKGGPKETQYF TGTGCCAGCAGTCTAAAGGGGGGGCCCAAAGAGACCCAGTACTTC
many - TRBJ1-2 TRBV19 CASSGQGFYGYTF TGTGCCAGTAGTGGGCAGGGCTTCTATGGCTACACCTTC
many - TRBJ2-5 TRBV18 CASSSWERQETQYF TGTGCCAGCTCAAGTTGGGAACGGCAAGAGACCCAGTACTTC
many - TRBJ1-1 TRBV6-1 CASTDPPGTEAFF TGTGCCAGCACCGATCCACCGGGAACTGAAGCTTTCTTT
many - TRBJ2-2 TRBV11-3 CASSTWGANTGELFF TGTGCCAGCAGTACCTGGGGGGCGAACACCGGGGAGCTGTTTTTT
many - TRBJ1-5 TRBV6-5 CASSYSWASGEPQHF TGTGCCAGCAGTTACTCGTGGGCTTCTGGGGAGCCCCAGCATTTT
many TRBD1 TRBJ1-1 TRBV15 CASGRGGMNTEAFF TGTGCCTCTGGCAGGGGGGGCATGAACACTGAAGCTTTCTTT
many TRBD1 TRBJ1-1 TRBV3-1 CASSPGQGGIRDTEAFF TGTGCCAGCAGCCCTGGACAGGGGGGGATTCGGGACACTGAAGCTTTCTTT
few TRBD1 TRBJ1-4 TRBV19 CASSLDRGITNEKLFF TGTGCCAGTAGTCTGGACAGGGGGATTACTAATGAAAAACTGTTTTTT
many - TRBJ1-1 TRBV13 CASSVTGTPNTEAFF TGTGCCAGCAGCGTGACCGGGACACCGAACACTGAAGCTTTCTTT
- TRBD1 TRBJ2-5 TRBV5-4 CASSPGTGAETQYF TGTGCCAGCAGCCCCGGGACAGGGGCTGAGACCCAGTACTTC
- - TRBJ2-1 TRBV6-2/TRBV6-3 CASRPTGSLEQFF TGTGCCAGCAGGCCCACAGGGAGCCTTGAGCAGTTCTTC
many TRBD1 TRBJ1-1 TRBV5-6 CASSTGQGAEAFF TGTGCCAGCAGCACCGGACAGGGAGCTGAAGCTTTCTTT
- - TRBJ1-5 TRBV6-9 CASSYGHQNSNQPQHF TGTGCCAGCAGTTACGGACACCAGAATAGCAATCAGCCCCAGCATTTT
many TRBD1 TRBJ2-1 TRBV24-1 CATSDRTGNEQFF TGTGCCACCAGTGACCGGACAGGGAATGAGCAGTTCTTC
many TRBD2 TRBJ2-3 TRBV6-2/TRBV6-3 CASSYSSGDTDTQYF TGTGCCAGCAGTTACTCGAGCGGGGACACAGATACGCAGTATTTT
many - TRBJ1-1 TRBV27 CASSLSVGGTEAFF TGTGCCAGCAGTTTATCGGTGGGGGGCACTGAAGCTTTCTTT
few - TRBJ1-1 TRBV28 CASSPYFRMNTEAFF TGTGCCAGCAGCCCGTATTTCAGGATGAACACTGAAGCTTTCTTT